The 18 T cell receptor beta chains below come from one sample, sequenced in a study of blood T cell repertoires in COVID-19. This table comes from immunoSEQ multiplex PCR, and its TCRdb copy is limited to in-frame clones, with some not included. The data show 200,000 to 300,000 clones, 70% to 90% seen once. What was sequenced was peripheral blood. These receptors all stem from a human donor in a cohort sampled during active COVID-19.

The rearrangement links TRBV19 to TRBJ2-1, with TRBD2 identical over 12 bases. CDR1 and CDR2 from the germline V gene are LNHDA and SQIVND (reference sequence). Trimming removed 5 bases from V and 4 bases from J; junction bases left unmatched: 9. This CDR3 has 17 amino acids. In DNA form, the CDR3 reads TGTGCCAGTAGTCTAGCGGGGGGGCCGAAAACTTACAATGAGCAGTTCTTC. Translating gives CASSLAGGPKTYNEQFF. Complete variable domain (other parts from reference TRBV19 and TRBJ2-1): DGGITQSPKYLFRKEGQNVTLSCEQNLNHDAMYWYRQDPGQGLRLIYYSQIVNDFQKGDIAEGYSVSREKKESFPLTVTSAQKNPTAFYLCASSLAGGPKTYNEQFFGPGTRLTVL.

The gene calls are TRBV27 and TRBJ2-2; 7 nucleotides line up with TRBD1. V lost 6 bases to trimming and J lost 5 bases; unmatched junction nucleotides: 9. Germline V CDR1 and CDR2: MNHEY, SMNVEV (reference sequence). This CDR3 is 15 amino acids long. The DNA for the CDR3 is TGTGCCAGCAGCGACAGGGTCCCCCTTACCGGGGAGCTGTTTTTT. This encodes CASSDRVPLTGELFF.

This clone was found once. The V and J genes are TRBV6-5 and TRBJ1-2; D is ambiguous. The CDR3 has 13 residues. V was shortened by 6 bases and J by 6 bases, with 14 bases between the two germline ends. Germline V gene data show CDR1 as MNHEY and CDR2 as SVGAGI. CDR3 residues: CASRPTGGNGYTF. The CDR3 nucleotides read TGTGCCAGCAGGCCGACTGGAGGGAATGGCTACACCTTC.

This clone occurred once. The V call is TRBV19, the J call TRBJ2-3; the D is unclear. Germline values: CDR1 LNHDA, CDR2 SQIVND (reference sequence). Trimming shortened V by 6 bases and J by 1 base, and 8 bases separated the two germline ends. The CDR3 is 13 amino acids. The CDR3 region is CASSRLGTDTQYF. In nucleotides, the CDR3 is TGTGCCAGTAGCCGACTTGGCACAGATACGCAGTATTTT.

The chain is built from TRBV28 and TRBJ1-2, with D hard to call. CDR1 MDHEN and CDR2 SYDVKM come from the germline V gene. The ends were cut back, 7 bases at V and 0 bases at J, with 12 bases in the middle. The CDR3 loop spans 14 amino acids. In nucleotides, the CDR3 is TGTGCCAGCAAGCCGGCAGGCGCTAACTATGGCTACACCTTC. This sequence encodes CASKPAGANYGYTF.

V gene TRBV3-1 (or the pseudogene TRBV3-2) combines with J gene TRBJ1-6; tentatively, D is TRBD1 (6 bases). Germline loops: CDR1 LGHDT, CDR2 YNNKEL (reference sequence). Trimming took 2 bases from V and 6 from J, leaving 14 bases between them. The CDR3 covers 16 residues. The CDR3 DNA sequence: TGTGCCAGCAGCCAAAACCCTGGACAGTTTAATTCACCCCTCCACTTT. The encoded protein is CASSQNPGQFNSPLHF.

The chain is built from TRBV5-8 and TRBJ2-7, with D hard to call. Germline-derived CDR1 and CDR2 are SGHTS and YDEGEE. V shed 0 bases and J shed 1 base, with 5 bases lying between them. The CDR3 covers 13 residues. This CDR3 is CASSLGRSYEQYF. The DNA for the CDR3 is TGTGCCAGCAGCTTGGGCAGATCCTACGAGCAGTACTTC. Full variable domain (outside the CDR3, taken from reference TRBV5-8 and TRBJ2-7): EAGVTQSPTHLIKTRGQQATLRCSPISGHTSVYWYQQALGLGLQFLLWYDEGEERNRGNFPPRFSGRQFPNYSSELNVNALELEDSALYLCASSLGRSYEQYFGPGTRLTVT.

This chain joins TRBV4-1 and TRBJ2-1, with 12 bases identical to TRBD2. The J segment lost 7 bases and the V segment lost 3 bases, leaving 19 bases of the junction unmatched. This CDR3 has 20 residues. The germline V gene has CDR1 MGHRA and CDR2 YSYEKL. Here the CDR3 DNA reads TGCGCCAGCAGCCAGCGGAGAGGGCAGGGCGGGACTAGCGGGTGGAATGAGCAGTTCTTC. As protein: CASSQRRGQGGTSGWNEQFF.

V is TRBV6-2 or TRBV6-3 and J is TRBJ2-1; D is unclear. Germline CDR1 MNHEY, CDR2 SVGEGT. Trimming stripped 4 bases from V and 4 bases from J, with 8 bases between. The CDR3 consists of 13 residues. In DNA, the CDR3 is TGTGCCAGCAGTTTAACTGGTTACAATGAGCAGTTCTTC. It yields the protein CASSLTGYNEQFF.

The V gene is TRBV29-1, the J gene TRBJ1-1, with TRBD1 as a possible D gene (5 bases). Germline-derived CDR1 and CDR2 are SQVTM and ANQGSEA. V lost 4 bases to trimming and J lost 5 bases, with 8 bases between them. The CDR3 runs 11 residues. CDR3 residues: CSVGGETEAFF. The CDR3 DNA reads as TGCAGCGTTGGGGGGGAAACTGAAGCTTTCTTT. The entire variable domain, with the rest obtained from reference TRBV29-1 and TRBJ1-1, is as follows: SAVISQKPSRDICQRGTSLTIQCQVDSQVTMMFWYRQQPGQSLTLIATANQGSEATYESGFVIDKFPISRPNLTFSTLTVSNMSPEDSSIYLCSVGGETEAFFGQGTRLTVV.

V usage is TRBV7-6 and J usage is TRBJ2-1; 9 nucleotides line up with TRBD1. From germline, CDR1 is SGHVS and CDR2 FNYEAQ. The J segment lost 7 bases and the V segment lost 5 bases, leaving 12 bases of the junction unmatched. This CDR3 region has 16 residues. The CDR3 sequence: CASSHTDRGFGNEQFF. CDR3 nucleotides: TGTGCCAGCAGCCATACGGACAGGGGATTTGGAAATGAGCAGTTCTTC. The whole variable domain, remainder taken from reference TRBV7-6 and TRBJ2-1, is GAGVSQSPRYKVTKRGQDVALRCDPISGHVSLYWYRQALGQGPEFLTYFNYEAQQDKSGLPNDRFSAERPEGSISTLTIQRTEQRDSAMYRCASSHTDRGFGNEQFFGPGTRLTVL.

The chain links TRBV7-2 to TRBJ2-7; possible D gene TRBD2, 5 bases. CDR3 length equals 15 residues. Trimming removed 1 base at V and 3 bases at J, with 13 bases between. From germline, CDR1 is SGHTA and CDR2 FQGNSA. The CDR3 sequence: CASSLGYSVIYEQYF. CDR3 in DNA: TGTGCCAGCAGCTTAGGTTATAGCGTCATCTACGAGCAGTACTTC.

The chain employs TRBV19 and TRBJ1-1, with TRBD1 matching over 9 bases. CDR1 and CDR2 (germline): LNHDA, SQIVND (reference sequence). The ends lost 3 bases at V and 4 bases at J; junction bases unmatched: 12. The CDR3 is made up of 17 amino acids. CDR3 loop: CASSIVTGGAIGTEAFF. CDR3 DNA: TGTGCCAGTAGTATCGTCACAGGGGGCGCGATCGGCACTGAAGCTTTCTTT. Based on the CDR3 plus reference TRBV19 and TRBJ1-1, the full variable domain is DGGITQSPKYLFRKEGQNVTLSCEQNLNHDAMYWYRQDPGQGLRLIYYSQIVNDFQKGDIAEGYSVSREKKESFPLTVTSAQKNPTAFYLCASSIVTGGAIGTEAFFGQGTRLTVV.

The chain uses TRBV19 and TRBJ2-6, with D possibly matching TRBD2 (6 bases). The germline V gene has CDR1 LNHDA and CDR2 SQIVND (reference sequence). Trimming left V 5 bases short and J 0 bases short, with 20 bases between. The length of the CDR3 is 19 residues. CDR3 loop: CASSPRRGSVVSGANVLTF. The CDR3 nucleotides are TGTGCCAGTAGTCCCCGGAGGGGTTCCGTTGTCTCTGGGGCCAACGTCCTGACTTTC.

This chain connects TRBV12-3 or TRBV12-4 to TRBJ2-7; D perhaps matches TRBD1 (5 bases). Trimming took 5 bases from V and 5 from J, leaving 13 bases between them. The CDR3 runs 13 residues. The CDR3 region is CASSVPDTHEQYF. The DNA for the CDR3 is TGTGCCAGCAGTGTCCCGGACACTCACGAGCAGTACTTC.

This chain joins TRBV29-1 and TRBJ1-5; D might be TRBD1 (5 bases). V was shortened by 7 bases and J by 6 bases, with 22 bases between the two germline ends. Germline lookup yields CDR1 SQVTM and CDR2 ANQGSEA. This CDR3 has 15 residues. The CDR3 loop is CSAILEGMGIQPQHF. CDR3 nucleotides: TGCAGCGCCATATTGGAGGGGATGGGGATTCAGCCCCAGCATTTT.

This clone was recorded once. The rearrangement uses TRBV7-3 and TRBJ2-7; 12 bases agree with TRBD2. The CDR3 runs 18 residues. Germline-derived CDR1 and CDR2 are SGHTA and FQGTGA. V gave up 5 bases and J gave up 1 base; unmatched junction bases: 12. Written as DNA, the CDR3 is TGTGCCAGCAGCCTTCAGCGAGCGACTAGCGGGAGATCCTACGAGCAGTACTTC. It specifies CASSLQRATSGRSYEQYF. Supplemented by reference TRBV7-3 and TRBJ2-7, the full variable domain reads GAGVSQTPSNKVTEKGKYVELRCDPISGHTALYWYRQSLGQGPEFLIYFQGTGAADDSGLPNDRFFAVRPEGSVSTLKIQRTERGDSAVYLCASSLQRATSGRSYEQYFGPGTRLTVT.

V and J are TRBV6-4 and TRBJ2-3, with no clear D. This CDR3 spans 13 amino acids. Germline CDR1 reads MRHNA; CDR2 reads SNTAGT. V was clipped by 6 bases and J by 11 bases, with 18 bases between them. The CDR3 is CASSQNAGSEQYF. Here the CDR3 DNA reads TGTGCCAGCAGCCAAAACGCCGGTTCCGAGCAGTATTTT.